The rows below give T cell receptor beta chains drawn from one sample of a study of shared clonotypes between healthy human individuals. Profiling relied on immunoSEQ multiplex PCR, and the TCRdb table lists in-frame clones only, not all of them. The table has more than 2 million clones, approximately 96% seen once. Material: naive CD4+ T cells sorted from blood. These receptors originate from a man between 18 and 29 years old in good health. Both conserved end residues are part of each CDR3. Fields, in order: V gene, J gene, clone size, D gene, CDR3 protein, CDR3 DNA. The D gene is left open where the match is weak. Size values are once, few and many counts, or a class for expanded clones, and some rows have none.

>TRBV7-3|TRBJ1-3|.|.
CASSLKPLRQSGWGNTIYF
TGTGCCAGCAGCTTAAAACCCCTGAGACAGTCGGGGTGGGGAAACACCATATATTTT
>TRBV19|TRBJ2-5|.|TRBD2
CASSEAGAETQYF
TGTGCCAGTAGTGAAGCGGGAGCAGAGACCCAGTACTTC
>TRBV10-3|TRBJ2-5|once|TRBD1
CAINNGDRAETQYF
TGTGCCATCAATAATGGGGACAGGGCAGAGACCCAGTACTTC
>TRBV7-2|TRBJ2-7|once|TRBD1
CASSFDRGSYEQYF
TGTGCCAGCAGCTTCGACAGGGGGTCCTACGAGCAGTACTTC
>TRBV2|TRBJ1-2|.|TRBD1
CATRGRQGNYGYTF
TGTGCCACCCGAGGGAGACAGGGTAACTATGGCTACACCTTC
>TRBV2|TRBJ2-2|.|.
CASKSGPGELTGELFF
TGTGCCAGCAAATCAGGGCCAGGGGAGCTCACCGGGGAGCTGTTTTTT
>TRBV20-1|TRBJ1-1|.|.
CSARPDSEAFF
TGCAGTGCTAGGCCGGACAGTGAAGCTTTCTTT
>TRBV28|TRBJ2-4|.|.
CASSFASAKNIQYF
TGTGCCAGCAGTTTCGCGTCAGCCAAAAACATTCAGTACTTC
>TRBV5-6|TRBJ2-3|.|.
CASYPSDTQYF
TGTGCCAGTTATCCCTCAGATACGCAGTATTTT
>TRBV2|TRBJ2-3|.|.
CASGAGPGTDTQYF
TGTGCCAGCGGAGCGGGTCCCGGCACAGATACGCAGTATTTT
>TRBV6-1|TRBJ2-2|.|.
CASSAKGNTGELFF
TGTGCCAGCAGCGCCAAGGGGAACACCGGGGAGCTGTTTTTT
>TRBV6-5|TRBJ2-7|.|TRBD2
CASSRTSGFYEQYF
TGTGCCAGCAGCCGGACTAGCGGCTTCTACGAGCAGTACTTC
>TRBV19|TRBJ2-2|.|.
CASSPIGHTGELFF
TGTGCCAGTTCTCCTATAGGTCACACCGGGGAGCTGTTTTTT
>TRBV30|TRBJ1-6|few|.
CAWSVTEYNSPLHF
TGTGCCTGGAGTGTAACTGAGTATAATTCACCCCTCCACTTT
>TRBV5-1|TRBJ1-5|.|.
CASSLETQGKVTSNQPQHF
TGCGCCAGCAGCTTGGAAACACAGGGTAAGGTTACTAGCAATCAGCCCCAGCATTTT
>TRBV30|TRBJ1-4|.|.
CAWSAHSATNEKLFF
TGTGCCTGGAGTGCCCACAGTGCAACTAATGAAAAACTGTTTTTT
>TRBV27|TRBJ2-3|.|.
CAILFPGGRTDTQYF
TGTGCCATTCTTTTCCCAGGGGGGCGGACAGATACGCAGTATTTT
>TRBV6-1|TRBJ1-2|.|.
CASSEAGGLEGYTF
TGTGCCAGCAGTGAAGCGGGGGGGTTGGAGGGCTACACCTTC
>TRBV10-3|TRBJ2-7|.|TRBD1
CAIRDPGQGETYEQYF
TGTGCCATCAGAGATCCGGGACAGGGAGAAACCTACGAGCAGTACTTC
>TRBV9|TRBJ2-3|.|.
CASSGRVTDTQYF
TGTGCCAGCAGCGGAAGGGTCACAGATACGCAGTATTTT
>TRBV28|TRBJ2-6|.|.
CASSFGYLGGANVLTF
TGTGCCAGCAGTTTCGGCTACTTAGGGGGGGCCAACGTCCTGACTTTC
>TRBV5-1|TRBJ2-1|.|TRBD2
CASSLVAGGPSSSYNEQFF
TGCGCCAGCAGCTTGGTGGCGGGAGGGCCCTCGAGTTCCTACAATGAGCAGTTCTTC
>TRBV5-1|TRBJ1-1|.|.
CASSLGGQASTEAFF
TGCGCCAGCAGCTTGGGGGGGCAGGCAAGCACTGAAGCTTTCTTT
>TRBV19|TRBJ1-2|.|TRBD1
CASSDRAPGAAGYGYTF
TGTGCCAGTAGTGACAGGGCTCCAGGGGCAGCGGGCTATGGCTACACCTTC
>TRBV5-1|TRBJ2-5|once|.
CASGRDQETQYF
TGCGCCAGTGGAAGGGACCAAGAGACCCAGTACTTC
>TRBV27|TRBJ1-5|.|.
CASSFGGTSNQPQHF
TGTGCCAGCAGTTTTGGGGGAACGAGCAATCAGCCCCAGCATTTT
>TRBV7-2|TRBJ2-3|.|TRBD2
CASSSRGVTQYF
TGTGCCAGCAGCTCCCGGGGGGTAACGCAGTATTTT
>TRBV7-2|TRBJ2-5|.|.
CASIRAGEETQYF
TGTGCCAGCATCCGGGCAGGCGAGGAGACCCAGTACTTC
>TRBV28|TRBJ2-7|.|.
CASKQPVGASYEQYF
TGTGCCAGCAAACAGCCGGTGGGGGCCTCCTACGAGCAGTACTTC
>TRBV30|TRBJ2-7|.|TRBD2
CAWRIAGVSYEQYF
TGTGCCTGGAGGATAGCGGGGGTCTCCTACGAGCAGTACTTC
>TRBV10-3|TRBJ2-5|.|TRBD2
CAISESAVIAGEETQYF
TGTGCCATCAGTGAGTCTGCCGTAATAGCGGGGGAAGAGACCCAGTACTTC
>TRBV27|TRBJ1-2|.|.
CASSRTQGINYGYTF
TGTGCCAGCAGTCGAACTCAGGGGATTAACTATGGCTACACCTTC
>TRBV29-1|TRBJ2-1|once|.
CSVDRQGVNNEQFF
TGCAGCGTTGATCGCCAGGGTGTTAACAATGAGCAGTTCTTC
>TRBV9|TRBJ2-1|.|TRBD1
CASSATTGGNNEQFF
TGTGCCAGCAGCGCAACGACAGGGGGAAACAATGAGCAGTTCTTC
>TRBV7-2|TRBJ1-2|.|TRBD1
CASSFGQGLYYGYTF
TGTGCCAGCAGCTTCGGACAGGGGCTGTACTATGGCTACACCTTC
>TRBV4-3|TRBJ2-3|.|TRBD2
CASSQTAGVGTDTQYF
TGCGCCAGCAGCCAAACAGCGGGAGTGGGCACAGATACGCAGTATTTT
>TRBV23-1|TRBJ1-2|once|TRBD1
CASSQCHRGLYGYTF
TGCGCCAGCAGTCAATGCCACAGGGGCCTCTATGGCTACACCTTC
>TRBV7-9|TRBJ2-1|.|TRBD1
CASSLAGQGYNEQFF
TGTGCCAGCAGCTTAGCGGGACAGGGCTACAATGAGCAGTTCTTC
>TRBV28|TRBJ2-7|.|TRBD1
CASSLGTDRNEQYF
TGTGCCAGCAGTTTAGGGACAGACAGGAACGAGCAGTACTTC
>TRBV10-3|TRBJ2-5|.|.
CATRPGPQETQYF
TGTGCCACCAGGCCGGGCCCCCAAGAGACCCAGTACTTC
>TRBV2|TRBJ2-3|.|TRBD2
CASSEGTSGDTDTQYF
TGTGCCAGCAGTGAAGGGACTAGCGGGGACACAGATACGCAGTATTTT
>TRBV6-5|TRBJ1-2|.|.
CASSSLPEGYTF
TGTGCCAGCAGTTCTCTTCCGGAGGGCTACACCTTC
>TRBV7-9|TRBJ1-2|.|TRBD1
CASSSGQGSYGYTF
TGTGCCAGCAGCTCGGGACAGGGAAGTTATGGCTACACCTTC
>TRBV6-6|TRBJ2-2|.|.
CASSYSEPTGELFF
TGTGCCAGCAGTTACTCAGAACCGACCGGGGAGCTGTTTTTT
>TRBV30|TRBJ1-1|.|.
CAWTDRNTEAFF
TGTGCCTGGACGGACAGGAACACTGAAGCTTTCTTT
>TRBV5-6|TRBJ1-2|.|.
CASSLFQGGYGYTF
TGTGCCAGCAGCTTGTTTCAGGGCGGCTATGGCTACACCTTC
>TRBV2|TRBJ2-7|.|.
CASSEAQGIWQYF
TGTGCCAGCAGTGAAGCCCAGGGGATCTGGCAGTACTTC
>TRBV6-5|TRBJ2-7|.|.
CASTPGAGYEQYF
TGTGCCAGCACCCCGGGTGCTGGCTACGAGCAGTACTTC
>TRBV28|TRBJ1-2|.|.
CASRSPTNYGYTF
TGTGCCAGTCGGTCCCCGACTAACTATGGCTACACCTTC
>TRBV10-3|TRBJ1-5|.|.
CAISDPLGGIVQPQHF
TGTGCCATCAGTGACCCTCTGGGGGGAATAGTGCAGCCCCAGCATTTT